The TCR beta chain described here comes from a study of T-cell reconstitution after alpha-beta-depleted transplantation in children (dated by TCRdb to 2016 to 2017). Notes on the research overall: Using TCR repertoire profiling, the study followed T-cell immune reconstitution in a quantitative way in children after TCRalphabeta/CD19-depleted allogeneic hematopoietic cell transplantation.

The CDR3 has 14 amino acids, counting the end cysteine and phenylalanine. CDR3 DNA is the only sequence kept; it has 42 bases, read in frame from the first base. At the junction V is shortened by 5 bases and J by 5 bases; bases outside the gene matches: 7. This clonotype was seen a handful of times. Its antigen is not yet known. No much larger clone is present one base from it, and per-base qualities are unavailable. Library generation was performed with PCR. Sequencing took place on an Illumina HiSeq 2500. Molecular barcoding was employed in the preparation of TCR libraries, with unique molecular identifiers being used to normalize TCRbeta repertoire quantification. TCRdb reanalyzed the raw reads on its own, using fastp at Q25 for trimming and MiXCR for clone calling, and kept in-frame beta chains. Each entry merges the rows of one CDR3 protein and shows their most common DNA and genes. The sample yields some 500,000 distinct CDR3 sequences; about 18% were counted once. Together, the top ten hold approximately 3% of the sample.

The clonotype originates from a human donor who donated a stem cell graft to a child with acute lymphoblastic leukemia. Here the sequenced sample was PBMCs from the stem cell graft donor, taken from the stem cell graft. Rearrangement joined TRBV12-3 or TRBV12-4 to TRBJ2-5; TRBD1 fits 8 bases in the junction. The sequence in DNA is TGTGCCAGCAGTGCCGGACAGGGTTCGGAGACCCAGTACTTC. Its amino acids are CASSAGQGSETQYF.